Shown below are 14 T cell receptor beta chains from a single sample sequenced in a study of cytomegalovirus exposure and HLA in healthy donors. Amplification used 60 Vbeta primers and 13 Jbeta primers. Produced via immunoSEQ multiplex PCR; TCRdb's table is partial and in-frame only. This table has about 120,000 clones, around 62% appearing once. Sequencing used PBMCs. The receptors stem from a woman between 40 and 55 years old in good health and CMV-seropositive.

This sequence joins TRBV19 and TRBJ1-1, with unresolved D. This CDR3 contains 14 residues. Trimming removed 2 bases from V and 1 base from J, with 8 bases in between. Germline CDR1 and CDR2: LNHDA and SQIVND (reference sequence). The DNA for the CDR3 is TGTGCCAGTAGTATATCCCTTTCGAACACTGAAGCTTTCTTT. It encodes CASSISLSNTEAFF.

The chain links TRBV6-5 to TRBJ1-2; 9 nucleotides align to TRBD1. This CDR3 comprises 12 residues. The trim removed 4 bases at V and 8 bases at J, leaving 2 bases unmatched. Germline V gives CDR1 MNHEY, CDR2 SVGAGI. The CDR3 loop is CASSWDRAGYTF. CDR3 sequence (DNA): TGTGCCAGCAGTTGGGACAGGGCAGGCTACACCTTC.

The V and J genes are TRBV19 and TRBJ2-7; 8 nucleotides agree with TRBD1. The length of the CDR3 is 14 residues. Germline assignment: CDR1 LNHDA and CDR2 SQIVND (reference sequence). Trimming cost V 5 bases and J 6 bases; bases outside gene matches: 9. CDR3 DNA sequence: TGTGCCAGTAGTGTGGCAGGGGGCTCTCTCGAGCAGTACTTC. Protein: CASSVAGGSLEQYF.

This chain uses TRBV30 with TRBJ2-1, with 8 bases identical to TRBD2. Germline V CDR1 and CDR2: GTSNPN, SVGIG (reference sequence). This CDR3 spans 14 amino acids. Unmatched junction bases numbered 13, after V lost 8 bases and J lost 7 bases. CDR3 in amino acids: CALSGGRAENEQFF. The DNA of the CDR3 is TGTGCCCTTTCGGGGGGGAGGGCCGAAAATGAGCAGTTCTTC.

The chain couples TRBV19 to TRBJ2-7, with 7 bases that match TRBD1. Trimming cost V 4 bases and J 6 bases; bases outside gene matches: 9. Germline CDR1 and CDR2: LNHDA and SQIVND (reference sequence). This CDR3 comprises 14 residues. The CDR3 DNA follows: TGTGCCAGTAGTACCGGGACAGTTTTTACCGAGCAGTACTTC. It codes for CASSTGTVFTEQYF.

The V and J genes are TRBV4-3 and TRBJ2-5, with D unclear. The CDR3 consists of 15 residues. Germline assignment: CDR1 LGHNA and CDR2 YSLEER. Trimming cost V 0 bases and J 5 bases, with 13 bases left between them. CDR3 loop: CASSQERNPPETQYF. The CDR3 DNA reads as TGCGCCAGCAGCCAAGAGCGAAACCCGCCGGAGACCCAGTACTTC.

CDR3 sequence (DNA): TGCGCCAGCAGCCAAGGCCCCGGGACAGCGAGCAATCAGCCCCAGCATTTT. Protein: CASSQGPGTASNQPQHF. J is TRBJ1-5 and V is TRBV4-3; 7 bases map to TRBD1. V lost 1 base, J lost 1 base, and 7 bases stayed unmatched. Germline CDR1 reads LGHNA; CDR2 reads YSLEER. CDR3 size: 17 residues.

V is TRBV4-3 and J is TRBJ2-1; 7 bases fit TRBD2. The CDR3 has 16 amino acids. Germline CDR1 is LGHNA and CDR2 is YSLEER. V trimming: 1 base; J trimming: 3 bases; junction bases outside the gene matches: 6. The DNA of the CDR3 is TGCGCCAGCAGCCAAGGTCTAGCGGAGGGCTACAATGAGCAGTTCTTC. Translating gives CASSQGLAEGYNEQFF.

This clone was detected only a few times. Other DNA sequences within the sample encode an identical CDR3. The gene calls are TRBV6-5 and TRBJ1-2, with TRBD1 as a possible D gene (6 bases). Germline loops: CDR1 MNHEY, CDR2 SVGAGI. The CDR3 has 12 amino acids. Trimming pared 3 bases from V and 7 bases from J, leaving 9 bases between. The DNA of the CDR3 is TGTGCCAGCAGTTATCGAGGGGGTGGCTACACCTTC. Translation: CASSYRGGGYTF.

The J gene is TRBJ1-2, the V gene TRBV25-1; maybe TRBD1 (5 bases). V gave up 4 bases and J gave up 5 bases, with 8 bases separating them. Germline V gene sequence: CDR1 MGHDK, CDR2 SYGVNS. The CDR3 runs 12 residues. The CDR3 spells CASSVDSYGYTF. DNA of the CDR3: TGTGCCAGCAGTGTTGACAGTTATGGCTACACCTTC.

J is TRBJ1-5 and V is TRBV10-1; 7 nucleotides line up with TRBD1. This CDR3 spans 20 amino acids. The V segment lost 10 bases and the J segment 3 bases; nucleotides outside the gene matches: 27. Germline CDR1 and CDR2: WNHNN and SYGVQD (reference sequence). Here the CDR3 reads CATNPDQGVGGPPTNQPQHF. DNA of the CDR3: TGCGCCACCAACCCTGACCAGGGGGTAGGAGGTCCCCCTACCAATCAGCCCCAGCATTTT.

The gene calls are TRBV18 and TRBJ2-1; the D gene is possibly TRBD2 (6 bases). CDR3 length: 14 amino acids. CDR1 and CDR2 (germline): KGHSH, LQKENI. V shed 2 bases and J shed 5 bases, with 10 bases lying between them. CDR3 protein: CASSPGASDNEQFF. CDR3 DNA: TGTGCCAGCTCACCAGGGGCTAGCGACAATGAGCAGTTCTTC.

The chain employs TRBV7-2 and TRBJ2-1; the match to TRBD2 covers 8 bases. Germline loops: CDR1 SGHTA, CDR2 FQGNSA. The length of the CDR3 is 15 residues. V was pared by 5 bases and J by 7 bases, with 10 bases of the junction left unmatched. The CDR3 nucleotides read TGTGCCAGCAGCCCCCGACTAGCGCGGGATAATGAGCAGTTCTTC. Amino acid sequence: CASSPRLARDNEQFF.

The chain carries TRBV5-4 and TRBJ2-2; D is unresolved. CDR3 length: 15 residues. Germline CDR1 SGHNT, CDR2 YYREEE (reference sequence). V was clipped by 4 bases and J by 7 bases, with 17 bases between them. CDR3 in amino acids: CASSLDATGGGELFF. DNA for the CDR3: TGTGCCAGCAGCCTAGACGCCACCGGTGGCGGGGAGCTGTTTTTT.